These 30 T cell receptor beta chains share one sample of origin, sequenced in a study of T cells in Graves' hyperthyroidism and ophthalmopathy. Amplification yielded TCR beta CDR3 regions, with RNA transcripts as the source. RT-PCR in the first round (using the HTBI primer set) targeted the TCR CDR3. TCRdb reanalysed the multiplex PCR reads using MiXCR and keeps one entry per CDR3 protein. The sample records 550,000 to 700,000 distinct CDR3 sequences, roughly 15% being singletons. The specimen sequenced was blood. Source of these receptors: a woman aged 40 to 49 with Graves' ophthalmopathy.

This clonotype occurred many times. This chain links TRBV6-1 with TRBJ2-5; 9 bases align to TRBD1. V was clipped by 4 bases and J by 5 bases; unmatched bases: 8. Per germline, CDR1 MNHNS and CDR2 SASEGT. This CDR3 contains 15 residues. The CDR3: CASSALQGARETQYF. The CDR3 bases are TGTGCCAGCAGTGCGCTACAGGGGGCGCGGGAGACCCAGTACTTC.

This clonotype was detected ten times or more. V usage is TRBV28 and J usage is TRBJ2-7; tentatively, D is TRBD2 (5 bases). V lost 3 bases to trimming and J lost 2 bases, with 11 bases between them. There are 14 residues in the CDR3. The V gene's germline CDR1 is MDHEN and CDR2 SYDVKM. The CDR3 nucleotides read TGTGCCAGCAGTTTCCGGGGTTTGACCTACGAGCAGTACTTC. It specifies CASSFRGLTYEQYF.

This clonotype was found many times. The chain recombines TRBV18 with TRBJ1-1; TRBD1 aligns across 7 bases. V dropped 6 bases and J dropped 3; count of bases not matched to a gene: 4. CDR1 is KGHSH and CDR2 is LQKENI in the germline V gene. The CDR3 spans 13 residues. This CDR3 is CASSDRQDTEAFF. In nucleotides, the CDR3 is TGTGCCAGCTCGGACAGGCAGGACACTGAAGCTTTCTTT.

This clonotype was counted ten times or more. This chain joins TRBV19 and TRBJ1-2; D not resolved. This CDR3 has 13 residues. Germline CDR1 is LNHDA and CDR2 is SQIVND (reference sequence). The germline V and J ends were trimmed by 5 bases and 4 bases, with 11 bases remaining between them. CDR3 in amino acids: CASSQTRLYGYTF. CDR3 in DNA: TGTGCCAGTAGTCAGACAAGACTCTATGGCTACACCTTC.

This clonotype was seen ten or more times. This chain links TRBV2 with TRBJ2-7; D is perhaps TRBD2 (6 bases). With 6 bases removed from V and 3 bases from J, the gap between germline ends came to 12 bases. The CDR3 sequence is 13 residues long. CDR1 is SNHLY, CDR2 FYNNEI, per germline. CDR3 sequence: CASSGTGSYEQYF. CDR3 DNA sequence: TGTGCCAGCAGCGGGACTGGGAGCTACGAGCAGTACTTC.

This clonotype has a count of ten or more. The chain carries TRBV28 and TRBJ1-6; weak D call: TRBD1 (6 bases). Trimming pared 7 bases from V and 7 bases from J, leaving 17 bases between. Germline V gene sequence: CDR1 MDHEN, CDR2 SYDVKM. The CDR3 is 15 residues long. The DNA for the CDR3 is TGTGCCAGCACGGGGGGGGCGGAACGGAATTCACCCCTCCACTTT. Translated: CASTGGAERNSPLHF.

Only a few counts were recorded for this clonotype. The genes are TRBV10-3 and TRBJ2-7; D perhaps matches TRBD1 (6 bases). V was pared by 2 bases and J by 2 bases, with 16 bases between. The V gene's germline CDR1 is ENHRY and CDR2 SYGVKD. This CDR3 region has 16 residues. In DNA, the CDR3 is TGTGCCATCAGTGAGGGGGGCCAGGGTTTTCCCTACGAGCAGTACTTC. This gives the protein CAISEGGQGFPYEQYF.

This clonotype has more than one count but fewer than ten. The chain recombines TRBV12-3 or TRBV12-4 with TRBJ2-7, with D perhaps matching TRBD2 (5 bases). The CDR3 contains 13 residues. V was pared by 5 bases and J by 6 bases, with 14 bases between. CDR3 nucleotides: TGTGCCAGCAGTGACTACTCCGGCGGCGAGCAGTACTTC. This gives the protein CASSDYSGGEQYF.

This clonotype was seen at least ten times. The V call is TRBV10-3, the J call TRBJ1-3, with D uncertain. This CDR3 is 15 amino acids long. V was trimmed by 10 bases and J by 0 bases, leaving 16 bases between them. CDR1 is ENHRY and CDR2 is SYGVKD in the germline V gene. CDR3 region: CATRELRSSGNTIYF. In nucleotides, the CDR3 is TGTGCCACCCGGGAGCTTCGGAGCTCTGGAAACACCATATATTTT.

This clonotype has a count of ten or more. The V gene is TRBV2, the J gene TRBJ1-2; 8 positions agree with TRBD1. CDR3 length equals 13 residues. Germline V gives CDR1 SNHLY, CDR2 FYNNEI. The trim removed 6 bases at V and 3 bases at J, leaving 3 bases unmatched. The CDR3 sequence is CASSGQGHYGYTF. DNA for the CDR3: TGTGCCAGCAGCGGACAGGGACACTATGGCTACACCTTC.

The table lists this clonotype with many counts. The CDR3 DNA reads TGTGCCAGCAGCCCGATGGGTTGGACAGTCTTGGGTCTAAACACCATATATTTT. Translated: CASSPMGWTVLGLNTIYF. The chain is built from TRBV12-3 or TRBV12-4 and TRBJ1-3; possibly TRBD1 for D (6 bases). This CDR3 spans 18 amino acids. V was trimmed by 6 bases and J by 6 bases, leaving 27 bases between them.

The V call is TRBV7-8, the J call TRBJ1-2, with D uncertain. V was cut by 3 bases and J by 3 bases, with 14 bases left in between. There are 15 residues in the CDR3. Germline V CDR1 and CDR2: SGHVS, FQNEAQ. CDR3 protein: CASSFSELSDYGYTF. The CDR3 nucleotides are TGTGCCAGCAGCTTTAGCGAGCTATCTGACTATGGCTACACCTTC. Full variable domain (remainder filled in from reference TRBV7-8 and TRBJ1-2): GAGVSQSPRYKVAKRGQDVALRCDPISGHVSLFWYQQALGQGPEFLTYFQNEAQLDKSGLPSDRFFAERPEGSVSTLKIQRTQQEDSAVYLCASSFSELSDYGYTFGSGTRLTVV.

The V gene is TRBV20-1, the J gene TRBJ1-5; D call uncertain. The germline gives CDR1 DFQATT, CDR2 SNEGSKA (reference sequence). The CDR3 totals 12 residues. V was trimmed by 5 bases and J by 1 base, leaving 6 bases between them. CDR3 amino acids: CSAQMSNQPQHF. The CDR3 bases are TGCAGTGCTCAAATGAGCAATCAGCCCCAGCATTTT.

The chain couples TRBV2 to TRBJ2-3; TRBD1 aligns across 7 bases. The trim removed 7 bases at V and 1 base at J, leaving 8 bases unmatched. Looked up from germline, CDR1 is SNHLY and CDR2 is FYNNEI. The CDR3 runs 15 residues. CDR3 bases: TGTGCCAGCATGCGGTCCGGACAGGGCACAGATACGCAGTATTTT. The encoded protein is CASMRSGQGTDTQYF.

This clonotype was counted at least ten times. J is TRBJ2-4 and V is TRBV28, with D unclear. The CDR3 spans 14 residues. V lost 5 bases and J 8 bases, leaving 16 bases between the germline ends. The V gene's germline CDR1 is MDHEN and CDR2 SYDVKM. The CDR3 loop reads CASSTPQNFDIQYF. The DNA of the CDR3 is TGTGCCAGCAGTACCCCTCAAAACTTCGACATTCAGTACTTC.

This chain uses TRBV24-1 with TRBJ1-1; 7 nucleotides agree with TRBD1. This CDR3 is 12 amino acids long. Germline-derived CDR1 and CDR2 are KGHDR and SFDVKD. V lost 10 bases and J lost 3; bases outside the gene matches: 4. DNA for the CDR3: TGTGCCACGAGGGGGCAGGACACTGAAGCTTTCTTT. Protein product: CATRGQDTEAFF.

For this clonotype: A read error may explain this, as a much larger clone is one base away. J is TRBJ1-2 and V is TRBV30; D call uncertain. This CDR3 region has 12 residues. Germline assignment: CDR1 GTSNPN and CDR2 SVGIG (reference sequence). V was clipped by 3 bases and J by 8 bases, with 13 bases between them. The CDR3 DNA sequence: TGTGCCTGGAGACGTGGGCTAAGGGGCTACACCTTC. Translated, it gives CAWRRGLRGYTF.

This clonotype appeared a few times. This chain connects TRBV7-1 to TRBJ2-1; D is perhaps TRBD2 (6 bases). TRBV7-1 is labeled an ORF, and its function is uncertain. V gave up 5 bases and J gave up 1 base, with 21 bases separating them. The CDR3 contains 18 residues. CDR3 bases: TGTGCCAGCAGCCCCCCCCCGGGACTCCTTGTTTCCTACAATGAGCAGTTCTTC. As protein: CASSPPPGLLVSYNEQFF.

In this sample, this clonotype turned up a few times. A much larger clone differs from this one at a single base, so this may be a read error. The rearrangement uses TRBV30 and TRBJ1-6, with 7 bases aligning to TRBD1. The CDR3 totals 14 residues. From germline, CDR1 is GTSNPN and CDR2 SVGIG (reference sequence). CDR3 nucleotides: TGTGCCTGGATGAAGGGGGCTTCTAATCCACCCCTCCACTTT. This sequence encodes CAWMKGASNPPLHF. The complete variable domain, with remaining parts taken from reference TRBV30 and TRBJ1-6, reads SQTIHQWPATLVQPVGSPLSLECTVEGTSNPNLYWYRQAAGRGLQLLFYSVGIGQISSEVPQNLSASRPQDRQFILSSKKLLLSDSGFYLCAWMKGASNPPLHFGNGTRLTVT.

V is TRBV3-1 and J is TRBJ2-7; D is perhaps TRBD2 (5 bases). The CDR3 loop spans 15 amino acids. CDR1 is LGHDT and CDR2 is YNNKEL in the germline V gene (reference sequence). V shed 1 base and J shed 2 bases, with 12 bases lying between them. The CDR3 spells CASSQAPGRTYEQYF. The CDR3 region has the DNA TGTGCCAGCAGCCAAGCTCCGGGGAGAACCTACGAGCAGTACTTC.

This clonotype was detected a few times. The chain has TRBV5-1 and TRBJ2-7; D perhaps matches TRBD1 (5 bases). This CDR3 has 13 amino acids. Germline assignment: CDR1 SGHRS and CDR2 YFSETQ. Trimming left V 4 bases short and J 3 bases short, with 11 bases between. This CDR3 is CASSPGMFYEQYF. CDR3 nucleotide sequence: TGCGCCAGCAGCCCAGGGATGTTCTACGAGCAGTACTTC.

This clonotype was seen ten or more times. V is TRBV6-2 or TRBV6-3 and J is TRBJ1-1, with D possibly matching TRBD1 (6 bases). The CDR3 has 15 amino acids. Germline-derived CDR1 and CDR2 are MNHEY and SVGEGT. V was clipped by 0 bases and J by 1 base, with 9 bases between them. The CDR3 here is CASSYSARGNTEAFF. DNA of the CDR3: TGTGCCAGCAGTTACTCTGCCAGGGGGAACACTGAAGCTTTCTTT.

This clonotype was picked up many times. V and J are TRBV27 and TRBJ2-6; D may match TRBD1 or TRBD2 (5 bases each). CDR1 is MNHEY, CDR2 SMNVEV, per germline (reference sequence). The V end lost 3 bases, the J end lost 0 bases, and 9 bases lay between the germline ends. This CDR3 contains 16 residues. The chain's CDR3 is CASSFRGVSGANVLTF. CDR3 in DNA: TGTGCCAGCAGTTTCCGAGGGGTCTCTGGGGCCAACGTCCTGACTTTC. The full variable domain, its missing parts supplied by reference TRBV27 and TRBJ2-6, is EAQVTQNPRYLITVTGKKLTVTCSQNMNHEYMSWYRQDPGLGLRQIYYSMNVEVTDKGDVPEGYKVSRKEKRNFPLILESPSPNQTSLYFCASSFRGVSGANVLTFGAGSRLTVL.

This clonotype was recorded many times. The gene calls are TRBV28 and TRBJ2-5; D gene unclear. V lost 5 bases and J 5 bases, leaving 15 bases between the germline ends. Per the germline V gene, CDR1 is MDHEN and CDR2 is SYDVKM. This CDR3 spans 14 amino acids. CDR3 loop: CASSRRASDETQYF. CDR3 sequence (DNA): TGTGCCAGCAGTAGAAGGGCTAGTGACGAGACCCAGTACTTC.

This clonotype came up many times. The chain links TRBV7-8 to TRBJ2-5, with a tentative D call TRBD2 (5 bases). V was trimmed by 0 bases and J by 5 bases, leaving 13 bases between them. CDR1 is SGHVS and CDR2 is FQNEAQ in the germline V gene. This CDR3 comprises 15 residues. The CDR3 spells CASSLAGREGETQYF. The CDR3 DNA is TGTGCCAGCAGCTTAGCAGGACGGGAAGGGGAGACCCAGTACTTC.

This clonotype was recorded many times. The chain couples TRBV20-1 to TRBJ2-7; 11 bases match TRBD2. With V trimmed by 0 bases and J by 0 bases, 7 bases remained unmatched. The germline CDR1 and CDR2 sequences are DFQATT and SNEGSKA (reference sequence). CDR3 length equals 17 residues. The CDR3 loop reads CSARDSGRAMPSYEQYF. CDR3 sequence (DNA): TGCAGTGCTAGAGATAGCGGGAGGGCCATGCCCTCCTACGAGCAGTACTTC.

At least ten counts were recorded for this clonotype. The chain couples TRBV7-8 to TRBJ2-7; D assignment may be TRBD1 or TRBD2 (5 bases each). The CDR3 has 15 amino acids. CDR1 SGHVS and CDR2 FQNEAQ come from the germline V gene. The V gene lost 2 bases and the J gene lost 3 bases, with 14 bases spanning the gap. This CDR3 is CASSLRGQGRYEQYF. The CDR3 bases are TGTGCCAGCAGCTTACGGGGCCAGGGCCGCTACGAGCAGTACTTC.

The rearrangement links TRBV18 to TRBJ1-2; D call uncertain. The germline V gene has CDR1 KGHSH and CDR2 LQKENI. V lost 0 bases and J 6 bases, leaving 14 bases between the germline ends. There are 15 residues in the CDR3. The chain's CDR3 is CASSPPVQIPHGYTF. The CDR3, as DNA: TGTGCCAGCTCACCACCGGTGCAGATACCACATGGCTACACCTTC.

The V and J genes are TRBV11-1 and TRBJ2-5, with 7 bases lining up with TRBD1. CDR3 length: 14 residues. CDR1 SGHAT and CDR2 FQDESV come from the germline V gene (reference sequence). V shed 5 bases and J 7 bases; nucleotides not matched to a gene: 10. CDR3: CASSARGKGATQYF. The CDR3 coding sequence is TGTGCCAGCAGCGCCAGGGGGAAGGGGGCGACCCAGTACTTC.

The table lists this clonotype with many counts. The chain couples TRBV6-2 or TRBV6-3 to TRBJ2-7; the D gene is possibly TRBD2 (6 bases). Trimming stripped 6 bases from V and 1 base from J, with 16 bases between. Germline V gene sequence: CDR1 MNHEY, CDR2 SVGEGT. There are 15 residues in the CDR3. The CDR3 region is CASSSFRDSSYEQYF. The CDR3 DNA reads TGTGCCAGCAGCTCATTCCGGGACTCATCCTACGAGCAGTACTTC.